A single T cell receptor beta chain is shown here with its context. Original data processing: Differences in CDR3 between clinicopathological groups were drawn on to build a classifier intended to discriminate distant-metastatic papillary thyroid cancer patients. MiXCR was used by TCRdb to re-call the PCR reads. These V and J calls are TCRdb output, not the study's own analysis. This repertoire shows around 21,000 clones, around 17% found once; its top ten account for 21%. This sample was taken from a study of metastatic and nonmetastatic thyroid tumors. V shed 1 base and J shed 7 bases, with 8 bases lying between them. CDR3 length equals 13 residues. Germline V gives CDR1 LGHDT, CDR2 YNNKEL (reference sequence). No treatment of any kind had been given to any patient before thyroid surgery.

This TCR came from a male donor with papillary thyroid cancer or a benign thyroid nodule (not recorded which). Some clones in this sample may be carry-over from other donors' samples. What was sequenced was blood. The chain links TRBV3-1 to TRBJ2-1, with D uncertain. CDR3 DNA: TGTGCCAGCAGCCAAGTCATGGGGAATGAGCAGTTCTTC. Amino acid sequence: CASSQVMGNEQFF.